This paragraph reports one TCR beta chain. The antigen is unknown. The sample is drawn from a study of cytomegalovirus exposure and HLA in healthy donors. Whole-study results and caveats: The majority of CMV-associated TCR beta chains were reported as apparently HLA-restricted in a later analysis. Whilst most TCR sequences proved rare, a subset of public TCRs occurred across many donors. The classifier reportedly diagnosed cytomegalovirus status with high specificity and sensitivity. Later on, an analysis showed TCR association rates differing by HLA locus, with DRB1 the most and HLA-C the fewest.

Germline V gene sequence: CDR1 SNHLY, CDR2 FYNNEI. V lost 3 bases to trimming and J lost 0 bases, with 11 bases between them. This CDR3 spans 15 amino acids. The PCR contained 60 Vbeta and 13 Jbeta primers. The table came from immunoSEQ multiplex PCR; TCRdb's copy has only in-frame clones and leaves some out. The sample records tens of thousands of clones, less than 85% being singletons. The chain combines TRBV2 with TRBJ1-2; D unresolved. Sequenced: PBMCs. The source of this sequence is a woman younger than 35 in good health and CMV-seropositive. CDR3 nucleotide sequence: TGTGCCAGCAGTGACCAGGTCAGAGCTAACTATGGCTACACCTTC. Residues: CASSDQVRANYGYTF.